A single sample is the source of the 25 T cell receptor beta chains below, sequenced in a study of T cell responses to AZD1222 COVID-19 vaccine. Here immunoSEQ multiplex PCR was the method, and the copy in TCRdb shows in-frame clones only, minus some. The sample includes more than 120,000 clones, just over 90% seen only once; the top ten take around 5%. The sample consisted of peripheral blood, taken on day 0 of AZD1222 vaccination. The source is an adult in good health.

The chain is built from TRBV5-1 and TRBJ2-6, with 8 positions matching TRBD1. V trimming: 1 base; J trimming: 3 bases; junction bases outside the gene matches: 3. The CDR3 is 16 residues long. The V gene's germline CDR1 is SGHRS and CDR2 YFSETQ. CDR3 loop: CASSLQGAVGANVLTF. The CDR3 DNA follows: TGCGCCAGCAGCTTGCAGGGGGCGGTTGGGGCCAACGTCCTGACTTTC.

The chain has TRBV28 and TRBJ2-3; no clear D gene. The germline V and J ends were trimmed by 6 bases and 7 bases, with 20 bases remaining between them. The CDR3 contains 15 residues. Germline CDR1 and CDR2: MDHEN and SYDVKM. CDR3 in amino acids: CASRTPVVGGNTQYF. In nucleotides, the CDR3 is TGTGCCAGCAGGACCCCAGTAGTGGGCGGCAATACGCAGTATTTT.

This chain uses TRBV11-3 with TRBJ2-1; TRBD2 matches at 15 bases. With V trimmed by 1 base and J by 7 bases, 8 bases remained unmatched. Looked up from germline, CDR1 is SGHNT and CDR2 is YENEEA. This CDR3 has 18 residues. This chain's CDR3 is CASSLARGLAGGRNEQFF. In DNA, the CDR3 is TGTGCCAGCAGCTTAGCCCGGGGACTAGCGGGGGGAAGGAATGAGCAGTTCTTC.

This chain links TRBV6-5 with TRBJ1-2, with TRBD1 as a possible D gene (6 bases). CDR1 is MNHEY, CDR2 SVGAGI, per germline. The V gene lost 4 bases and the J gene lost 4 bases, with 16 bases spanning the gap. This CDR3 is built from 15 residues. CDR3 sequence reads: CASSSQGLRVYGYTF. CDR3 bases: TGTGCCAGCAGTTCACAGGGCCTCCGGGTCTATGGCTACACCTTC.

The chain combines TRBV18 with TRBJ1-6; D might be TRBD1 (6 bases). Germline assignment: CDR1 KGHSH and CDR2 LQKENI. The V gene lost 4 bases and the J gene lost 10 bases, with 14 bases spanning the gap. This CDR3 is built from 14 residues. CDR3 amino acids: CASSLDSSESPLHF. CDR3 DNA: TGTGCCAGCTCACTGGACAGTTCCGAATCACCCCTCCACTTT.

The genes are TRBV6-1 and TRBJ2-7; a possible D gene is TRBD2 (6 bases). V lost 0 bases and J lost 6, with 18 bases in between. The length of the CDR3 is 16 residues. CDR1 MNHNS and CDR2 SASEGT come from the germline V gene. In DNA, the CDR3 is TGTGCCAGCAGTGAAGCGGGACTTCCACCTCCGGGCGAGCAGTACTTC. Translation: CASSEAGLPPPGEQYF.

The rearrangement links TRBV6-5 to TRBJ1-2, with D maybe TRBD1 (5 bases). Germline V gives CDR1 MNHEY, CDR2 SVGAGI. Between the trimmed V and J ends, which lost 4 bases and 3 bases, there was a span of 12 bases. The CDR3 extends over 14 amino acids. This chain's CDR3 is CASSLVGDYYGYTF. The CDR3 coding sequence is TGTGCCAGCAGTTTAGTTGGGGACTACTATGGCTACACCTTC.

The J gene is TRBJ2-6, the V gene TRBV7-9; no firm D call. V lost 3 bases, J lost 0 bases, and 12 bases lay in between. CDR1 is SEHNR, CDR2 FQNEAQ, per germline (reference sequence). The CDR3 length is 17 residues. CDR3 region: CASSLLEENSGANVLTF. Written as DNA, the CDR3 is TGTGCCAGCAGCTTGCTCGAGGAAAACTCTGGGGCCAACGTCCTGACTTTC.

The chain carries TRBV21-1 and TRBJ1-6; the table's D call, TRBD1, was not checked against the DNA. TRBV21-1 represents a pseudogene. The CDR3 loop spans 13 amino acids. The CDR3 sequence is CARWTGDNSPLHF. CDR3 nucleotide sequence: TGTGCCAGGTGGACAGGGGATAATTCACCCCTCCACTTT.

The chain links TRBV27 to TRBJ2-6; D unclear. Per the germline V gene, CDR1 is MNHEY and CDR2 is SMNVEV (reference sequence). V gave up 0 bases and J gave up 0 bases, with 3 bases separating them. CDR3 length equals 15 residues. This CDR3 is CASSLSGSGANVLTF. The CDR3 region has the DNA TGTGCCAGCAGTTTATCCGGCTCTGGGGCCAACGTCCTGACTTTC.

The chain has TRBV19 and TRBJ1-5, with 7 bases that match TRBD1. Germline V gene data show CDR1 as LNHDA and CDR2 as SQIVND (reference sequence). V shed 7 bases, J shed 11 bases, and the junction held 17 bases outside the gene matches. CDR3 length equals 15 residues. This CDR3 is CASNPGTDPVGSQHF. CDR3 in DNA: TGTGCCAGTAACCCCGGGACAGACCCTGTGGGATCCCAGCATTTT.

This chain uses TRBV13 with TRBJ1-1; possible D gene TRBD1, 5 bases. CDR3 size: 16 residues. Germline assignment: CDR1 PRHDT and CDR2 FYEKMQ (reference sequence). V was shortened by 5 bases and J by 1 base, with 17 bases between the two germline ends. CDR3 region: CASSRYSGEGNTEAFF. CDR3 nucleotides: TGTGCCAGCAGCCGATATTCGGGGGAGGGGAACACTGAAGCTTTCTTT.

The rearrangement uses TRBV9 and TRBJ1-2, with D possibly being TRBD1 (5 bases). In germline, CDR1 is SGDLS, CDR2 YYNGEE. Trimming left V 3 bases short and J 2 bases short, with 14 bases between. The CDR3 length is 15 residues. CDR3 DNA: TGTGCCAGCAGCGCGTCCGAGGGGCTGAACTATGGCTACACCTTC. This encodes CASSASEGLNYGYTF.

The V gene is TRBV28, the J gene TRBJ1-2, with TRBD1 matching 12 bases. The CDR3 spans 15 residues. Germline V lookup: CDR1 MDHEN, CDR2 SYDVKM. V was clipped by 7 bases and J by 4 bases; unmatched bases: 7. CDR3 protein: CASTLGQGAGYGYTF. Here the CDR3 DNA reads TGTGCCAGCACCCTGGGACAGGGGGCCGGCTATGGCTACACCTTC.

This chain uses TRBV12-5 with TRBJ1-1; D remains ambiguous. Trimming took off 7 bases at V and 2 bases at J, with 14 bases between the two ends. The V gene's germline CDR1 is LGHNT and CDR2 FRNRAP. The CDR3 extends over 14 amino acids. The CDR3 sequence: CASAQMAYNTEAFF. CDR3 DNA sequence: TGTGCTAGTGCCCAAATGGCGTACAACACTGAAGCTTTCTTT.

The J gene is TRBJ2-5, the V gene TRBV7-2; 8 bases map to TRBD2. Trimming removed 5 bases from V and 4 bases from J; junction bases left unmatched: 12. The CDR3 contains 16 residues. Germline loops: CDR1 SGHTA, CDR2 FQGNSA. The CDR3 reads CASSHSPGGRAETQYF. The CDR3 bases are TGTGCCAGCAGCCATTCTCCGGGGGGGAGGGCAGAGACCCAGTACTTC. Complete variable domain (other parts from reference TRBV7-2 and TRBJ2-5): GAGVSQSPSNKVTEKGKDVELRCDPISGHTALYWYRQSLGQGLEFLIYFQGNSAPDKSGLPSDRFSAERTGGSVSTLTIQRTQQEDSAVYLCASSHSPGGRAETQYFGPGTRLLVL.

The V and J genes are TRBV6-5 and TRBJ1-2; 8 bases are shared with TRBD1. V trimming: 5 bases; J trimming: 5 bases; junction bases outside the gene matches: 1. The CDR3 length is 12 residues. Germline CDR1 MNHEY, CDR2 SVGAGI. DNA for the CDR3: TGTGCCAGCAGTCGACAGGGGTATGGCTACACCTTC. It specifies CASSRQGYGYTF.

The gene calls are TRBV5-5 and TRBJ1-3; D may be TRBD1 (5 bases). There are 15 residues in the CDR3. Germline V gene data show CDR1 as SGHKS and CDR2 as YYEKEE (reference sequence). V was pared by 2 bases and J by 0 bases, with 9 bases between. The CDR3 DNA reads TGTGCCAGCAGCTTACACGACAGCTCTGGAAACACCATATATTTT. The encoded protein is CASSLHDSSGNTIYF.

The V call is TRBV6-5, the J call TRBJ1-2; TRBD1 is a possible D gene (5 bases). Trimming pared 2 bases from V and 1 base from J, leaving 11 bases between. Germline CDR1 and CDR2: MNHEY and SVGAGI. There are 15 residues in the CDR3. CDR3 region: CASSYGADHNYGYTF. The CDR3 DNA reads as TGTGCCAGCAGTTACGGGGCAGATCATAACTATGGCTACACCTTC.

The chain uses TRBV6-5 and TRBJ1-1; tentative D call: TRBD1 (5 bases). V was pared by 4 bases and J by 5 bases, with 11 bases between. The CDR3 is 13 residues long. The germline CDR1 and CDR2 sequences are MNHEY and SVGAGI. CDR3 bases: TGTGCCAGCAGTTTGGGGGTTGGGACTGAAGCTTTCTTT. This translates into CASSLGVGTEAFF.

The V gene is TRBV12-3 or TRBV12-4, the J gene TRBJ1-2, with D perhaps TRBD1 (6 bases). Trimming stripped 7 bases from V and 7 bases from J, with 16 bases between. The CDR3 sequence is 13 residues long. The DNA for the CDR3 is TGTGCCAGCACCTTTAGGGGGGCGGGTGGCTACACCTTC. Protein sequence: CASTFRGAGGYTF.

This CDR3 reads CASSLASGQGAPNEQFF. Written as DNA, the CDR3 is TGTGCCAGCAGCTTAGCTTCTGGACAGGGGGCGCCTAATGAGCAGTTCTTC. V gene TRBV7-9 combines with J gene TRBJ2-1; 11 nucleotides agree with TRBD1. This CDR3 has 17 amino acids. Trimming took 0 bases from V and 7 from J; bases not matched to a gene: 8. CDR1 is SEHNR, CDR2 FQNEAQ, per germline (reference sequence).

The chain has TRBV6-6 and TRBJ1-2; D unclear. Deletions cut 0 bases from V and 4 bases from J, with 9 bases between. The CDR3 contains 14 residues. Germline V gene lookup returns CDR1 MNHNY and CDR2 SVGAGI (reference sequence). The CDR3, as DNA: TGTGCCAGCAGTTACTCGGGAGGCAGCTATGGCTACACCTTC. Translating gives CASSYSGGSYGYTF.

The chain is built from TRBV28 and TRBJ1-2, with TRBD1 matching over 7 bases. Germline V gene data show CDR1 as MDHEN and CDR2 as SYDVKM. The length of the CDR3 is 12 residues. As DNA, the CDR3 is TGTGCAGGACAGGACCTTGCGTATGGCTACACCTTC. Translating it yields CAGQDLAYGYTF.

The chain has TRBV25-1 and TRBJ1-6; tentatively, D is TRBD1 (6 bases). Germline CDR1 reads MGHDK; CDR2 reads SYGVNS. The CDR3 covers 15 residues. The V end was cut by 3 bases, the J end by 4 bases, with 10 bases between. This CDR3 reads CASSDRGRYNSPLHF. In DNA, the CDR3 is TGTGCCAGCAGTGACAGGGGCCGTTATAATTCACCCCTCCACTTT.